This entry lists 24 T cell receptor beta chains sequenced from one sample in a study of CD8 T cells in Susac syndrome. Random hexamers primed reverse transcription of about 0.45 to 1 ug RNA. MiXCR was run by TCRdb on the immunoSEQ multiplex PCR reads, yielding one entry per CDR3 protein. The sample has some 110,000 distinct CDR3 sequences; 85% to 95% are singletons. The sample taken for sequencing was CD4+ T cells from PBMCs. The source of these receptors is a human donor with multiple sclerosis.

V usage is TRBV12-3 or TRBV12-4 and J usage is TRBJ2-1; 8 bases are shared with TRBD2. The CDR3 sequence is 14 residues long. J gave up 6 bases and V 3 bases, and 4 bases lay outside the gene matches. The CDR3 protein is CASSLRGELNEQFF. For the CDR3, the DNA is TGTGCCAGCAGTTTGCGGGGGGAGCTCAATGAGCAGTTCTTC.

The chain joins TRBV6-5 to TRBJ2-7; D perhaps matches TRBD1 (5 bases). The germline V gene has CDR1 MNHEY and CDR2 SVGAGI. V lost 2 bases and J lost 6, with 17 bases in between. CDR3 length: 15 amino acids. The CDR3 nucleotides are TGTGCCAGCAGTTACGCGGCAGGGATGACGGTCGAGCAGTACTTC. Translation gives CASSYAAGMTVEQYF.

The genes are TRBV4-2 and TRBJ2-3; 8 bases agree with TRBD2. This CDR3 is built from 17 residues. The V segment lost 0 bases and the J segment 3 bases; nucleotides outside the gene matches: 8. Germline V lookup: CDR1 LGHNA, CDR2 YNFKEQ. The CDR3: CASSQDPKRGLTDTQYF. Written as DNA, the CDR3 is TGTGCCAGCAGCCAAGATCCAAAGCGGGGGCTTACAGATACGCAGTATTTT.

The genes are TRBV5-1 and TRBJ2-4, with no clear D. The CDR3 has 15 residues. The germline gives CDR1 SGHRS, CDR2 YFSETQ. The germline V and J ends were trimmed by 4 bases and 0 bases, with 11 bases remaining between them. The CDR3 is CASSPSLLAKNIQYF. The DNA of the CDR3 is TGCGCCAGCAGCCCGTCTCTTTTAGCCAAAAACATTCAGTACTTC.

The chain carries TRBV2 and TRBJ1-2, with D uncertain. The germline gives CDR1 SNHLY, CDR2 FYNNEI. V was cut by 4 bases and J by 8 bases, with 14 bases left in between. The CDR3 extends over 13 amino acids. Written as DNA, the CDR3 is TGTGCCAGCAGTGTGTACGGGGAGGAAGGCTACACCTTC. Amino acid sequence: CASSVYGEEGYTF.

The chain joins TRBV5-1 to TRBJ1-4; possibly TRBD1 for D (6 bases). Per germline, CDR1 SGHRS and CDR2 YFSETQ. V lost 4 bases to trimming and J lost 7 bases, with 23 bases between them. The CDR3 spans 17 residues. This CDR3 reads CASSLSPPGALGEKLFF. The CDR3, as DNA: TGCGCCAGCAGCCTCTCCCCACCAGGGGCGCTAGGTGAAAAACTGTTTTTT.

This chain uses TRBV6-5 with TRBJ1-1; a weak D match, TRBD1 (6 bases). Trimming shortened V by 7 bases and J by 6 bases, and 15 bases separated the two germline ends. There are 13 residues in the CDR3. Germline assignment: CDR1 MNHEY and CDR2 SVGAGI. The CDR3 DNA is TGTGCCAGCATCTCCACAGGGCTACCTGAAGCTTTCTTT. Translated: CASISTGLPEAFF.

This chain uses TRBV30 with TRBJ1-2; TRBD1 might be the D (6 bases). The CDR3 has 13 amino acids. V lost 1 base to trimming and J lost 5 bases, with 11 bases between them. Germline assignment: CDR1 GTSNPN and CDR2 SVGIG (reference sequence). As DNA, the CDR3 is TGTGCCTGGAGTGGACAGGCCACTTATGGCTACACCTTC. Protein: CAWSGQATYGYTF. Together with reference TRBV30 and TRBJ1-2, the CDR3 gives the full variable domain: SQTIHQWPATLVQPVGSPLSLECTVEGTSNPNLYWYRQAAGRGLQLLFYSVGIGQISSEVPQNLSASRPQDRQFILSSKKLLLSDSGFYLCAWSGQATYGYTFGSGTRLTVV.

This chain joins TRBV7-9 and TRBJ1-2, with D tentatively TRBD1 (5 bases). Germline assignment: CDR1 SEHNR and CDR2 FQNEAQ (reference sequence). With 5 bases removed from V and 3 bases from J, the gap between germline ends came to 19 bases. The CDR3 is made up of 16 amino acids. CDR3 sequence: CASSQSGLESYYGYTF. CDR3 DNA: TGTGCCAGCAGCCAATCGGGACTGGAGAGCTACTATGGCTACACCTTC.

The V and J genes are TRBV12-3 or TRBV12-4 and TRBJ1-6; perhaps TRBD1 as D (6 bases). The CDR3 totals 15 residues. V lost 5 bases, J lost 3 bases, and 11 bases lay in between. CDR3 in amino acids: CASSAGQLYNSPLHF. CDR3 nucleotides: TGTGCCAGCAGTGCCGGACAGCTCTATAATTCACCCCTCCACTTT.

The chain joins TRBV13 to TRBJ2-5, with no clear D. CDR3 length equals 15 residues. CDR1 and CDR2 (germline): PRHDT, FYEKMQ (reference sequence). Trimming removed 2 bases from V and 8 bases from J, with 18 bases in between. The CDR3 DNA reads as TGTGCCAGCAGCTTATGGGCTTATAGCCAGAATACCCAGTACTTC. Translated: CASSLWAYSQNTQYF.

The chain carries TRBV9 and TRBJ1-1, with TRBD1 as a possible D gene (6 bases). The CDR3 covers 14 residues. The V and J ends lost 3 bases and 4 bases respectively, with 13 bases between them. The germline gives CDR1 SGDLS, CDR2 YYNGEE. The CDR3 DNA follows: TGTGCCAGCAGCGCTCAACAGGGATCCACTGAAGCTTTCTTT. Translating it yields CASSAQQGSTEAFF.

The rearrangement links TRBV19 to TRBJ1-4, with D unresolved. With 2 bases removed from V and 11 bases from J, the gap between germline ends came to 12 bases. CDR3 length equals 13 residues. CDR1 and CDR2 from the germline V gene are LNHDA and SQIVND (reference sequence). Here the CDR3 DNA reads TGTGCCAGTAGTATATTGGGCCAACGTAAACTGTTTTTT. Amino acids: CASSILGQRKLFF.

The chain recombines TRBV19 with TRBJ2-3; D may be TRBD1 (6 bases). V was trimmed by 6 bases and J by 5 bases, leaving 9 bases between them. Germline-derived CDR1 and CDR2 are LNHDA and SQIVND (reference sequence). This CDR3 has 12 amino acids. The DNA for the CDR3 is TGTGCCAGTAGAACGGACAGAGATACGCAGTATTTT. This translates into CASRTDRDTQYF.

The chain has TRBV6-2 or TRBV6-3 and TRBJ1-1; no clear D gene. Germline V gene sequence: CDR1 MNHEY, CDR2 SVGEGT. This CDR3 is 12 amino acids long. V gave up 4 bases and J gave up 6 bases, with 9 bases separating them. CDR3 in amino acids: CASSFFFAEAFF. Here the CDR3 DNA reads TGTGCCAGCAGTTTCTTCTTCGCTGAAGCTTTCTTT.

The chain combines TRBV3-1 with TRBJ2-7; 7 bases map to TRBD1. Losses at the gene ends were 2 bases for V and 4 bases for J; bases not matched to a gene: 8. The V gene's germline CDR1 is LGHDT and CDR2 YNNKEL (reference sequence). CDR3 length: 15 residues. Written as DNA, the CDR3 is TGTGCCAGCAGCCAACGCGTAGGGGGCGAATACGAGCAGTACTTC. This sequence encodes CASSQRVGGEYEQYF.

This clonotype has more than one count but fewer than ten. The chain joins TRBV18 to TRBJ2-5; no clear D. Trimming left V 6 bases short and J 2 bases short, with 10 bases between. The V gene's germline CDR1 is KGHSH and CDR2 LQKENI. This CDR3 spans 13 amino acids. CDR3 coding DNA: TGTGCCAGCTCGCCGGACCTTCAAGAGACCCAGTACTTC. Its protein product is CASSPDLQETQYF.

The chain recombines TRBV7-2 with TRBJ2-7, with 8 bases matching TRBD1. Germline lookup yields CDR1 SGHTA and CDR2 FQGNSA. The CDR3 has 14 residues. V was clipped by 7 bases and J by 1 base; unmatched bases: 6. The CDR3 spells CASTSTGGSYEQYF. The CDR3 nucleotides are TGTGCCAGCACAAGTACAGGGGGTTCCTACGAGCAGTACTTC.

This clonotype was seen only once. This chain connects TRBV7-8 to TRBJ1-1, with D unclear. This CDR3 is built from 12 residues. Trimming removed 5 bases from V and 8 bases from J, with 12 bases in between. Germline assignment: CDR1 SGHVS and CDR2 FQNEAQ. The DNA for the CDR3 is TGTGCCAGCAGCGAACGCCCCGGGGAAGCTTTCTTT. This translates into CASSERPGEAFF.

The gene calls are TRBV5-1 and TRBJ2-3; 8 nucleotides line up with TRBD2. The CDR3 length is 13 residues. CDR1 SGHRS and CDR2 YFSETQ come from the germline V gene. Trimming at V came to 6 bases and at J to 1 base, leaving 1 base not matched to a gene. Written as DNA, the CDR3 is TGCGCCAGCAAAGCGGGGGGCACAGATACGCAGTATTTT. It codes for CASKAGGTDTQYF.

This chain connects TRBV30 to TRBJ1-5; D gene uncertain. V lost 3 bases to trimming and J lost 0 bases, with 6 bases between them. Germline loops: CDR1 GTSNPN, CDR2 SVGIG (reference sequence). CDR3 length equals 13 residues. The CDR3 sequence is CAWSPDSNQPQHF. The CDR3 bases are TGTGCCTGGAGCCCCGATAGCAATCAGCCCCAGCATTTT.

V is TRBV6-5 and J is TRBJ1-1; D uncertain. In germline, CDR1 is MNHEY, CDR2 SVGAGI. The CDR3 is 16 residues long. V dropped 0 bases and J dropped 5 bases, with 16 bases sitting between them. This CDR3 is CASSYSNSRVGTEAFF. In nucleotides, the CDR3 is TGTGCCAGCAGTTACTCGAACAGTCGGGTGGGGACTGAAGCTTTCTTT.

V usage is TRBV5-1 and J usage is TRBJ2-5; tentative D call: TRBD1 (5 bases). The germline V and J ends were trimmed by 5 bases and 0 bases, with 14 bases remaining between them. The CDR3 runs 15 residues. Germline V gene sequence: CDR1 SGHRS, CDR2 YFSETQ. CDR3 sequence: CASRGSTAYQETQYF. CDR3 DNA sequence: TGCGCCAGCAGGGGATCGACAGCGTACCAAGAGACCCAGTACTTC.

The chain has TRBV28 and TRBJ2-3; D may match TRBD1 or TRBD2 (5 bases each). With 5 bases removed from V and 6 bases from J, the gap between germline ends came to 18 bases. Per germline, CDR1 MDHEN and CDR2 SYDVKM. This CDR3 is 15 amino acids long. CDR3 nucleotide sequence: TGTGCCAGCAGTGGACCGGGACCCGGAACCGATACGCAGTATTTT. Translating gives CASSGPGPGTDTQYF. Looking up the rest from reference TRBV28 and TRBJ2-3 gives the full variable domain: DVKVTQSSRYLVKRTGEKVFLECVQDMDHENMFWYRQDPGLGLRLIYFSYDVKMKEKGDIPEGYSVSREKKERFSLILESASTNQTSMYLCASSGPGPGTDTQYFGPGTRLTVL.